The present T cell receptor beta chain was sequenced within a study of tumor and adjacent non-tumor tissue in lung cancer. On the study more broadly: Samples averaged about 4.17 million productive TCRbeta reads each.

This sample's RNA came from whole unsorted tissue. The library came from three nested PCR rounds adapted from ARM-PCR protocols. TCRdb ran MiXCR on the multiplex PCR reads and lists one entry per CDR3 protein. The data hold 200,000 or so distinct CDR3 sequences, with 60% to 75% observed a single time. The specimen sequenced was lung tumor tissue. The sequence derives from a man between 60 and 70 years old with non-small cell lung cancer.

The CDR3 DNA follows: TGTGCCAGCAGCCCACGGGACGTTAACTATGGCTACACCTTC. Amino acid sequence: CASSPRDVNYGYTF. The chain has TRBV11-3 and TRBJ1-2; possibly TRBD1 for D (5 bases). V dropped 5 bases and J dropped 1 base, with 11 bases sitting between them. This CDR3 spans 14 amino acids. The germline CDR1 and CDR2 sequences are SGHNT and YENEEA.